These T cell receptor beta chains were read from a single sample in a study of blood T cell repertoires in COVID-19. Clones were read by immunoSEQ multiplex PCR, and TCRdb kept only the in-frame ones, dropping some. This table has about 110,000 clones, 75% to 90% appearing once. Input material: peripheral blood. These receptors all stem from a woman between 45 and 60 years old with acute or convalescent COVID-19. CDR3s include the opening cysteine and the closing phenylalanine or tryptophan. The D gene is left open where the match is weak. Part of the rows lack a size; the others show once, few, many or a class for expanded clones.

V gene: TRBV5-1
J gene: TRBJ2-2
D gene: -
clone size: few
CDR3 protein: CASRLDSLTGELFF
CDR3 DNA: TGCGCCAGCAGATTAGACAGCCTGACCGGGGAGCTGTTTTTT

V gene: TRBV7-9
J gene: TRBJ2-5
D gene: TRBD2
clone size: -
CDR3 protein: CASTLAGGPVGETQYF
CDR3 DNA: TGTGCCAGCACCCTAGCGGGGGGGCCGGTGGGTGAGACCCAGTACTTC

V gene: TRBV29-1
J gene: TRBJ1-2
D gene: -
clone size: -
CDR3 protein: CSAGGGLGYTF
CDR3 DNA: TGCAGCGCGGGGGGCGGACTGGGCTACACCTTC

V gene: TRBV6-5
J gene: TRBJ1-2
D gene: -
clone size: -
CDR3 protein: CASGEQTVNYGYTF
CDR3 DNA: TGTGCCAGCGGGGAACAGACAGTGAACTATGGCTACACCTTC

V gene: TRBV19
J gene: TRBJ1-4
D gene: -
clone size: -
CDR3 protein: CASSMGGFGQEKLFF
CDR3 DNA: TGTGCCAGTAGTATGGGGGGTTTCGGTCAGGAAAAACTGTTTTTT

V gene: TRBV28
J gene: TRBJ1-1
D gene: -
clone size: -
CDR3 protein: CASSLALGVANTEAFF
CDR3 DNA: TGTGCCAGCAGTTTGGCCCTCGGAGTTGCGAACACTGAAGCTTTCTTT

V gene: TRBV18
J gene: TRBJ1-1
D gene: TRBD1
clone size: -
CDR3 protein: CASSTQTGADTEAFF
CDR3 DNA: TGTGCCAGCTCTACTCAGACAGGGGCCGACACTGAAGCTTTCTTT

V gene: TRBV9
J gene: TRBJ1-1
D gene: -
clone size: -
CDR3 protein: CASSTRHRDTEAFF
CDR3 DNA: TGTGCCAGCAGCACACGGCACAGGGACACTGAAGCTTTCTTT

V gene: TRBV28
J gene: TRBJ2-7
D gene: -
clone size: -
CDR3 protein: CASSPRDRYEQYF
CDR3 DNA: TGTGCCAGCAGTCCGCGGGACCGCTACGAGCAGTACTTC

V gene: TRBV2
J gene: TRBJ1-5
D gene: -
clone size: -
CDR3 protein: CASSTYSNQPQHF
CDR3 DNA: TGTGCCAGCAGTACTTATAGCAATCAGCCCCAGCATTTT

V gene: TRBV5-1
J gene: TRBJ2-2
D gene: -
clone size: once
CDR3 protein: CASSLAGVNTGELFF
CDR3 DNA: TGCGCCAGCAGCTTGGCGGGGGTGAACACCGGGGAGCTGTTTTTT

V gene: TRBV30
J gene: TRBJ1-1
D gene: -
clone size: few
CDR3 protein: CAWRRAGNTEAFF
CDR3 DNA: TGTGCCTGGAGACGGGCGGGGAACACTGAAGCTTTCTTT

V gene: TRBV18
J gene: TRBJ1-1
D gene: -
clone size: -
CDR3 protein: CASSPTDRPSSEAFF
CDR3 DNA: TGTGCCAGCTCACCTACCGACAGGCCCTCCAGTGAAGCTTTCTTT

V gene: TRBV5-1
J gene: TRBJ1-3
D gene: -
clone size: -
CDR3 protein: CASQNGQGSGNTIYF
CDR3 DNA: TGCGCCAGTCAGAATGGGCAGGGGTCTGGAAACACCATATATTTT

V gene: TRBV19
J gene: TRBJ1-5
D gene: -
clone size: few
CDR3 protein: CASGDFVPQHF
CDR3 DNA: TGTGCCAGTGGGGACTTCGTCCCCCAGCATTTT

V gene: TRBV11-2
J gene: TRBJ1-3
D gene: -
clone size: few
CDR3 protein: CATSAARSGNTIYF
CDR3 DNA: TGTGCCACCTCAGCTGCCCGGAGTGGAAACACCATATATTTT

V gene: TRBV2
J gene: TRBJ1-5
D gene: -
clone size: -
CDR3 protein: CASTEEVNQPQHF
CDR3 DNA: TGTGCCAGCACGGAGGAAGTTAATCAGCCCCAGCATTTT

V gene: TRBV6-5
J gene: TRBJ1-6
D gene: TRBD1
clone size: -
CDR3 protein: CASRQGNSPLHF
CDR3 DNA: TGTGCCAGCCGACAGGGTAATTCACCCCTCCACTTT

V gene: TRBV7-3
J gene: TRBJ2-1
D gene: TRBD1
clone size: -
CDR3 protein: CASSPGTGGFNEQFF
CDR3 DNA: TGTGCCAGCAGCCCCGGGACAGGGGGCTTCAATGAGCAGTTCTTC

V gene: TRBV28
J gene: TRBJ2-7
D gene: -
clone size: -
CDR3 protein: CASSSPSDGWDYEQYF
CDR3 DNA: TGTGCCAGCAGTTCACCTAGCGATGGCTGGGACTACGAGCAGTACTTC

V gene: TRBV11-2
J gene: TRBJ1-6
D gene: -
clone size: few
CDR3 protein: CASSTLQGPNSPLHF
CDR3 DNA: TGTGCCAGCAGCACCTTACAGGGTCCAAATTCACCCCTCCACTTT